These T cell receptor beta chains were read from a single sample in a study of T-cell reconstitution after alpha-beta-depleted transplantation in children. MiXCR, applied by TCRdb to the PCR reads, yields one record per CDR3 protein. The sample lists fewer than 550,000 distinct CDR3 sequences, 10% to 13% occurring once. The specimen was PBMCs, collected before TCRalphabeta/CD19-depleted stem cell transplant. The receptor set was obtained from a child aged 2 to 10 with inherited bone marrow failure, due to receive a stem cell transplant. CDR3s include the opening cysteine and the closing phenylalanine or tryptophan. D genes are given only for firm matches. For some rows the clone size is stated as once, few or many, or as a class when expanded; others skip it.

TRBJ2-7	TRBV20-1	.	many	CSATNRISVSYEQYF	TGCAGTGCTACGAACAGGATTAGCGTCTCCTACGAGCAGTACTTC
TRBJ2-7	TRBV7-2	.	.	CASSLVFGGSYEQYF	TGTGCCAGCAGCTTAGTTTTCGGAGGCTCCTACGAGCAGTACTTC
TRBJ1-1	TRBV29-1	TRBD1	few	CSGSDRGDTEAFF	TGCAGCGGGTCGGACAGGGGAGACACTGAAGCTTTCTTT
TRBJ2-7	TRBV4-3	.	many	CASSQGLASSYEQYF	TGCGCCAGCAGCCAAGGGCTAGCGAGCTCCTACGAGCAGTACTTC
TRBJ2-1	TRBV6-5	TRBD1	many	CASSYTPGQGAHEQFF	TGTGCCAGCAGTTACACCCCCGGACAGGGGGCGCATGAGCAGTTCTTC
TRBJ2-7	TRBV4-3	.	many	CASSQDGSGESNEQYF	TGCGCCAGCAGCCAAGATGGTTCGGGAGAGTCCAACGAGCAGTACTTC
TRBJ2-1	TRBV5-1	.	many	CASSLGQGGNEQFF	TGCGCCAGCAGCTTGGGTCAGGGTGGCAATGAGCAGTTCTTC
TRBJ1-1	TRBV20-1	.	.	CSAAWAEAFF	TGCAGTGCCGCGTGGGCTGAAGCTTTCTTT
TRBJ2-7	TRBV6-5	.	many	CASSYSKSEQYF	TGTGCCAGCAGTTACTCGAAATCAGAGCAGTACTTC
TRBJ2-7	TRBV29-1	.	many	CSVESGISYEQYF	TGCAGCGTTGAATCAGGGATCTCCTACGAGCAGTACTTC
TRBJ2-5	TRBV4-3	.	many	CASSQDDAEGETQYF	TGCGCCAGCAGCCAAGATGATGCTGAGGGGGAGACCCAGTACTTC
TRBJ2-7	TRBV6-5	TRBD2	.	CASSYSGIAGGPYEQYF	TGTGCCAGCAGTTACTCGGGTATAGCGGGAGGGCCCTACGAGCAGTACTTC
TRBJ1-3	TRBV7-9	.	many	CASRPRDTGNTIYF	TGTGCCAGCAGACCCAGGGACACTGGAAACACCATATATTTT
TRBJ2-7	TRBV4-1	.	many	CASSHPPGTGLAHYEQYF	TGCGCCAGCAGCCATCCCCCCGGGACGGGGTTGGCCCACTACGAGCAGTACTTC
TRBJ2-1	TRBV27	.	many	CASSLTPTYNEQFF	TGTGCCAGCAGTTTAACACCCACCTACAATGAGCAGTTCTTC
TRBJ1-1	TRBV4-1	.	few	CASSSTGVREAFF	TGCGCCAGCAGCTCGACCGGGGTCCGAGAAGCTTTCTTT
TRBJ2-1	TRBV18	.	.	CASSLSTGRINEQFF	TGTGCCAGCTCACTATCAACAGGCAGAATCAATGAGCAGTTCTTC